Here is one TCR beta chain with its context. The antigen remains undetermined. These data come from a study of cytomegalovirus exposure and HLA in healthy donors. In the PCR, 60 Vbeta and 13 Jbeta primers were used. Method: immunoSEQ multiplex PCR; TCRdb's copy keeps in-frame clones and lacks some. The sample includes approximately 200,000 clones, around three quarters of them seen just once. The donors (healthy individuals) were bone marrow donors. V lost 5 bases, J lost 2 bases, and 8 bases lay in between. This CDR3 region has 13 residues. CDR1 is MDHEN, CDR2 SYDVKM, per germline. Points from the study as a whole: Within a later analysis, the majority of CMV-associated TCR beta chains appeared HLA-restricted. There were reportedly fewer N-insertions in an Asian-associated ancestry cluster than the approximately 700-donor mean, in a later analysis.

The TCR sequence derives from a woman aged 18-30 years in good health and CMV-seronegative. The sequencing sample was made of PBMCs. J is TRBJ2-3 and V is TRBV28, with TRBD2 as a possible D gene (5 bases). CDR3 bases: TGTGCCAGCAGTATGGACTTCACAGATACGCAGTATTTT. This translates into CASSMDFTDTQYF.